This T cell receptor (beta chain) was profiled in a study of cytomegalovirus exposure and HLA in healthy donors. The study ran its PCR with 60 Vbeta and 13 Jbeta primers. Data came from immunoSEQ multiplex PCR; TCRdb stores just in-frame clones and leaves some out. Of over 150,000 clones listed, around 78% are singletons. Germline CDR1 and CDR2: MNHNS and SASEGT. The V end was cut by 6 bases, the J end by 2 bases, with 12 bases between. This CDR3 has 14 amino acids. Notes on the study in general: TCR beta V- and J-gene trimming, according to a later analysis, was linked to a missense DCLRE1C variant.

This clone came up once. Its antigen is still unknown. The chain joins TRBV6-1 to TRBJ2-3; a weak D match, TRBD2 (6 bases). Input material: PBMCs. The origin of this receptor is a woman in her forties or fifties in good health and CMV-seropositive. CDR3 nucleotide sequence: TGTGCCAGCAGGCGGGACTTTACCACAGATACGCAGTATTTT. It encodes CASRRDFTTDTQYF.